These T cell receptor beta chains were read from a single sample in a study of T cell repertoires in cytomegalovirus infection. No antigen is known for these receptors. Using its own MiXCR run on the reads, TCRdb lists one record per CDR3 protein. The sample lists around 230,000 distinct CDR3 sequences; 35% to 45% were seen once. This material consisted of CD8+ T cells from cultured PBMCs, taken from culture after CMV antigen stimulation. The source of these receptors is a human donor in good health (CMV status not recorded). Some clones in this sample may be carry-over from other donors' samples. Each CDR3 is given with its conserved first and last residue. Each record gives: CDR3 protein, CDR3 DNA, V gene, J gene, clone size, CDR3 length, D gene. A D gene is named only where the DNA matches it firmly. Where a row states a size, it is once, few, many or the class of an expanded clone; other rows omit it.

CDR3 protein: CASSLSGLAVYNEQFF
CDR3 DNA: TGTGCCAGCAGTTTATCGGGACTAGCGGTTTACAATGAGCAGTTCTTC
V gene: TRBV27
J gene: TRBJ2-1
clone size: .
CDR3 length: 16
D gene: TRBD2

CDR3 protein: CASSSTGTGNTGELFF
CDR3 DNA: TGTGCCAGCAGCTCAACCGGGACAGGGAACACCGGGGAGCTGTTTTTT
V gene: TRBV5-6
J gene: TRBJ2-2
clone size: .
CDR3 length: 16
D gene: TRBD1

CDR3 protein: CASQPRGGQKNTEAFF
CDR3 DNA: TGTGCCAGCCAGCCGAGGGGAGGACAGAAGAACACTGAAGCTTTCTTT
V gene: TRBV25-1
J gene: TRBJ1-1
clone size: .
CDR3 length: 16
D gene: .

CDR3 protein: CAAGFLAYEQYF
CDR3 DNA: TGTGCCGCGGGGTTCCTGGCCTACGAGCAGTACTTC
V gene: TRBV6-1
J gene: TRBJ2-7
clone size: .
CDR3 length: 12
D gene: .

CDR3 protein: CASRSDGGIGNTEAFF
CDR3 DNA: TGTGCCAGCCGAAGTGACGGGGGCATTGGGAACACTGAAGCTTTCTTT
V gene: TRBV7-3
J gene: TRBJ1-1
clone size: few
CDR3 length: 16
D gene: .

CDR3 protein: CASSDGRGPRTETQYF
CDR3 DNA: TGTGCCAGCAGCGACGGAAGGGGGCCGAGGACAGAGACCCAGTACTTC
V gene: TRBV6-4
J gene: TRBJ2-5
clone size: few
CDR3 length: 16
D gene: TRBD1

CDR3 protein: CASSQGDTNNSPLHF
CDR3 DNA: TGTGCCAGCAGCCAAGGGGACACGAATAATTCACCCCTCCACTTT
V gene: TRBV28
J gene: TRBJ1-6
clone size: few
CDR3 length: 15
D gene: .

CDR3 protein: CASSLTVGDRGGTDMQYF
CDR3 DNA: TGTGCCAGCAGTTTAACGGTAGGAGACAGGGGAGGCACAGATATGCAGTATTTT
V gene: TRBV27
J gene: TRBJ2-3
clone size: .
CDR3 length: 18
D gene: TRBD1

CDR3 protein: CASSLGGHLQETQYF
CDR3 DNA: TGTGCCAGCAGCTTAGGGGGTCACCTTCAAGAGACCCAGTACTTC
V gene: TRBV7-9
J gene: TRBJ2-5
clone size: .
CDR3 length: 15
D gene: .

CDR3 protein: CASSLLSRGEKLFF
CDR3 DNA: TGTGCCAGCAGCTTATTGTCTCGGGGGGAAAAACTGTTTTTT
V gene: TRBV11-3
J gene: TRBJ1-4
clone size: .
CDR3 length: 14
D gene: .

CDR3 protein: CASSRQSNEQFF
CDR3 DNA: TGTGCCAGCAGCAGGCAGAGCAATGAGCAGTTCTTC
V gene: TRBV5-6
J gene: TRBJ2-1
clone size: few
CDR3 length: 12
D gene: .

CDR3 protein: CASRGWGSANNEQFF
CDR3 DNA: TGTGCCAGCAGGGGATGGGGGTCGGCTAACAATGAGCAGTTCTTC
V gene: TRBV6-1
J gene: TRBJ2-1
clone size: once
CDR3 length: 15
D gene: .

CDR3 protein: CASSSFGQNYGYTF
CDR3 DNA: TGTGCCAGCAGTTCCTTCGGACAGAACTATGGCTACACCTTC
V gene: TRBV27
J gene: TRBJ1-2
clone size: .
CDR3 length: 14
D gene: .

CDR3 protein: CASRRREVWETQYF
CDR3 DNA: TGTGCCAGCAGGCGAAGGGAAGTGTGGGAGACCCAGTACTTC
V gene: TRBV2
J gene: TRBJ2-5
clone size: .
CDR3 length: 14
D gene: .

CDR3 protein: CASSSLYLRGYNEQYF
CDR3 DNA: TGTGCCAGCAGCTCTCTTTACCTCCGGGGTTATAACGAGCAGTACTTC
V gene: TRBV11-2
J gene: TRBJ2-7
clone size: .
CDR3 length: 16
D gene: .

CDR3 protein: CASSADSFNYGYTF
CDR3 DNA: TGTGCAAGCAGTGCGGACAGTTTCAACTATGGCTACACCTTC
V gene: TRBV12-3/TRBV12-4
J gene: TRBJ1-2
clone size: .
CDR3 length: 14
D gene: .

CDR3 protein: CASSLSSGANVLTF
CDR3 DNA: TGTGCCAGCAGCTTAAGCTCTGGGGCCAACGTCCTGACTTTC
V gene: TRBV7-9
J gene: TRBJ2-6
clone size: .
CDR3 length: 14
D gene: .

CDR3 protein: CASSPWGGKRNVYEQYF
CDR3 DNA: TGTGCCAGCTCACCTTGGGGCGGGAAACGCAATGTCTACGAGCAGTACTTC
V gene: TRBV18
J gene: TRBJ2-7
clone size: .
CDR3 length: 17
D gene: .

CDR3 protein: CSVDLRDGENYGYTF
CDR3 DNA: TGCAGCGTTGATCTTAGGGACGGGGAGAACTATGGCTACACCTTC
V gene: TRBV29-1
J gene: TRBJ1-2
clone size: .
CDR3 length: 15
D gene: .

CDR3 protein: CASSTDRAKYSNQPQHF
CDR3 DNA: TGTGCCAGCAGCACAGATAGAGCGAAGTATAGCAATCAGCCCCAGCATTTT
V gene: TRBV7-9
J gene: TRBJ1-5
clone size: few
CDR3 length: 17
D gene: .

CDR3 protein: CASSLGFLTYNEQFF
CDR3 DNA: TGTGCCAGCAGTTTAGGTTTCTTAACCTACAATGAGCAGTTCTTC
V gene: TRBV27
J gene: TRBJ2-1
clone size: .
CDR3 length: 15
D gene: .

CDR3 protein: CASGPYLISAGALSTDTQYF
CDR3 DNA: TGTGCCAGCGGCCCTTATCTAATTTCGGCAGGGGCGCTTAGCACAGATACGCAGTATTTT
V gene: TRBV7-8
J gene: TRBJ2-3
clone size: many
CDR3 length: 20
D gene: .

CDR3 protein: CASSLGAGRGYNEQFF
CDR3 DNA: TGTGCCAGCAGCTTAGGAGCCGGTCGAGGTTACAATGAGCAGTTCTTC
V gene: TRBV7-6
J gene: TRBJ2-1
clone size: .
CDR3 length: 16
D gene: .

CDR3 protein: CASSMDRGQRNEQFF
CDR3 DNA: TGTGCCAGTAGTATGGACAGGGGGCAAAGAAATGAGCAGTTCTTC
V gene: TRBV19
J gene: TRBJ2-1
clone size: .
CDR3 length: 15
D gene: TRBD1

CDR3 protein: CASSQDRHSYEQYF
CDR3 DNA: TGTGCCAGCAGTCAAGACCGGCACTCCTACGAGCAGTACTTC
V gene: TRBV2
J gene: TRBJ2-7
clone size: .
CDR3 length: 14
D gene: .

CDR3 protein: CASSLVYSLSGANVLTF
CDR3 DNA: TGTGCCAGCAGCTTAGTCTACAGCCTCTCTGGGGCCAACGTCCTGACTTTC
V gene: TRBV7-2
J gene: TRBJ2-6
clone size: few
CDR3 length: 17
D gene: .

CDR3 protein: CSVIVDGRYEQYF
CDR3 DNA: TGCAGCGTCATCGTCGACGGGAGGTACGAGCAGTACTTC
V gene: TRBV29-1
J gene: TRBJ2-7
clone size: .
CDR3 length: 13
D gene: TRBD2

CDR3 protein: CSAKLRSGRNNEQFF
CDR3 DNA: TGCAGTGCTAAGTTGAGAAGCGGGAGAAACAATGAGCAGTTCTTC
V gene: TRBV20-1
J gene: TRBJ2-1
clone size: .
CDR3 length: 15
D gene: TRBD2